One and the same sample provided the 21 T cell receptor beta chains below, sequenced in a study of glioma-infiltrating T cells. The iRepertoire nested amplicon-rescue multiplex PCR amplified TCR alpha and beta CDR3s from RNA. TCRdb re-called the multiplex PCR reads through MiXCR, storing one row per CDR3 protein. The data contain about 130,000 distinct CDR3 sequences, about 25% of them singletons. The sequenced sample consisted of glioma tissue, nonneoplastic brain tissue, or PBMCs (not recorded which). These receptors originate from a human donor with low-grade glioma or glioblastoma, undergoing nonglioma brain surgery, or in good health (not recorded which).

This clonotype was observed many times. The J gene is TRBJ2-1, the V gene TRBV7-2; a weak D match, TRBD2 (5 bases). Trimming took 8 bases from V and 0 from J, leaving 8 bases between them. Germline V gene lookup returns CDR1 SGHTA and CDR2 FQGNSA. The length of the CDR3 is 13 residues. CDR3 loop: CASQRGSYNEQFF. The CDR3, as DNA: TGTGCCAGCCAACGGGGCTCCTACAATGAGCAGTTCTTC.

The chain is built from TRBV14 and TRBJ1-6; D remains unclear. The CDR3 is 17 residues long. V was clipped by 4 bases and J by 8 bases, with 21 bases between them. Germline V CDR1 and CDR2: SGHDN, FVKESK. CDR3: CASSRPGSARTDSPLHF. CDR3 bases: TGTGCCAGCAGCCGACCCGGTTCGGCGAGAACCGATTCACCCCTCCACTTT.

This clonotype was observed a handful of times. This CDR3 is CASSLGFTEAFF. In nucleotides, the CDR3 is TGTGCCAGCAGTTTGGGGTTCACTGAAGCTTTCTTT. V is TRBV25-1 and J is TRBJ1-1, with D unclear. Trimming cost V 5 bases and J 4 bases, with 8 bases left between them. This CDR3 region has 12 residues. CDR1 and CDR2 from the germline V gene are MGHDK and SYGVNS.

This clonotype has ten or more counts. J is TRBJ2-1 and V is TRBV20-1, with D tentatively TRBD2 (6 bases). Trimming removed 7 bases at V and 5 bases at J, with 15 bases between. Per the germline V gene, CDR1 is DFQATT and CDR2 is SNEGSKA (reference sequence). The CDR3 covers 13 residues. The CDR3 sequence is CSGVGGDHNEQFF. Here the CDR3 DNA reads TGCAGTGGCGTGGGGGGTGACCACAATGAGCAGTTCTTC.

This clonotype was seen many times. This chain joins TRBV28 and TRBJ1-5; possibly TRBD1 for D (5 bases). Germline V gene data show CDR1 as MDHEN and CDR2 as SYDVKM. The CDR3 is made up of 14 amino acids. Between the trimmed V and J ends, which lost 6 bases and 3 bases, there was a span of 12 bases. CDR3 amino acids: CASSVARVNQPQHF. Here the CDR3 DNA reads TGTGCCAGCAGCGTCGCCAGGGTCAATCAGCCCCAGCATTTT.

The chain uses TRBV7-9 and TRBJ1-2, with D possibly TRBD1 on 5 matching bases. Germline values: CDR1 SEHNR, CDR2 FQNEAQ (reference sequence). V lost 1 base, J lost 3 bases, and 9 bases lay in between. The CDR3 loop spans 14 amino acids. The CDR3 sequence is CASSLGGPHYGYTF. The CDR3 DNA reads as TGTGCCAGCAGCTTAGGGGGACCCCACTATGGCTACACCTTC.

For the CDR3, the DNA is TGTGCCAGCAGCGGAAAGATGAACACTGAAGCTTTCTTT. Its translation is CASSGKMNTEAFF. The rearrangement joins TRBV3-1 to TRBJ1-1; the D is unclear. From germline, CDR1 is LGHDT and CDR2 YNNKEL (reference sequence). CDR3 size: 13 residues. Trimming took 5 bases from V and 0 from J, leaving 7 bases between them. Supplemented by reference TRBV3-1 and TRBJ1-1, the full variable domain reads DTAVSQTPKYLVTQMGNDKSIKCEQNLGHDTMYWYKQDSKKFLKIMFSYNNKELIINETVPNRFSPKSPDKAHLNLHINSLELGDSAVYFCASSGKMNTEAFFGQGTRLTVV.

The chain carries TRBV7-9 and TRBJ2-1, with 9 bases that match TRBD2. The CDR3 is made up of 14 amino acids. J gave up 9 bases and V 3 bases, and 6 bases lay outside the gene matches. CDR1 SEHNR and CDR2 FQNEAQ come from the germline V gene (reference sequence). DNA of the CDR3: TGTGCCAGCAGCTTGGGCGGGGGGGCTCCTGAGCAGTTCTTC. This encodes CASSLGGGAPEQFF.

The V gene is TRBV19, the J gene TRBJ2-1; 9 nucleotides align to TRBD2. The V gene end was trimmed by 3 bases and the J gene end by 9 bases; junction bases not matched to a gene: 9. Germline CDR1 is LNHDA and CDR2 is SQIVND (reference sequence). The CDR3 extends over 15 amino acids. The CDR3 is CASSIRSGGFVEQFF. CDR3 DNA sequence: TGTGCCAGTAGTATTAGAAGCGGGGGGTTTGTTGAGCAGTTCTTC.

Ten or more counts support this clonotype. The rearrangement links TRBV6-6 to TRBJ2-7, with 7 bases identical to TRBD1. Germline values: CDR1 MNHNY, CDR2 SVGAGI (reference sequence). The length of the CDR3 is 14 residues. With 2 bases clipped from V and 2 bases from J, the junction kept 3 bases outside the gene matches. The chain's CDR3 is CASSYIQGAYEQYV. The CDR3 region has the DNA TGTGCCAGCAGTTACATTCAGGGGGCCTACGAGCAGTACGTC.

The J gene is TRBJ1-5, the V gene TRBV7-3; D not certain. Germline V lookup: CDR1 SGHTA, CDR2 FQGTGA. CDR3 length: 13 residues. Trimming shortened V by 5 bases and J by 3 bases, and 8 bases separated the two germline ends. CDR3: CASSLSPNQPQHF. In DNA form, the CDR3 reads TGTGCCAGCAGCCTATCCCCCAATCAGCCCCAGCATTTT.

This clonotype has just a few counts. V usage is TRBV7-9 and J usage is TRBJ1-1; D is perhaps TRBD1 (5 bases). From germline, CDR1 is SEHNR and CDR2 FQNEAQ (reference sequence). The CDR3 totals 14 residues. Trimming pared 5 bases from V and 0 bases from J, leaving 10 bases between. CDR3 region: CASSPGRLNTEAFF. CDR3 nucleotide sequence: TGTGCCAGCAGCCCGGGACGGTTGAACACTGAAGCTTTCTTT.

This clonotype was recorded at least ten times. The J gene is TRBJ2-5, the V gene TRBV6-1; perhaps TRBD2 as D (5 bases). V was clipped by 6 bases and J by 1 base, with 6 bases between them. Germline CDR1 MNHNS, CDR2 SASEGT. CDR3 length: 12 residues. CDR3 coding DNA: TGTGCCAGCAGGGACTTCCAAGAGACCCAGTACTTC. Encoded protein: CASRDFQETQYF.

The chain carries TRBV11-3 and TRBJ2-6; D is tentatively TRBD1 or TRBD2 (6 bases each). Trimming took off 3 bases at V and 4 bases at J, with 10 bases between the two ends. This CDR3 comprises 15 residues. Per germline, CDR1 SGHNT and CDR2 YENEEA. Written as DNA, the CDR3 is TGTGCCAGCAGCTTGGGGGGCTCCGGGGCCAACGTCCTGACTTTC. Translated, it gives CASSLGGSGANVLTF.

The CDR3 loop reads CASSARDQGQPQHF. The CDR3 nucleotides are TGTGCCAGCAGTGCCAGGGACCAGGGTCAGCCCCAGCATTTT. The chain carries TRBV12-3 or TRBV12-4 and TRBJ1-5, with D tentatively TRBD1 (5 bases). This CDR3 has 14 residues. The V end lost 5 bases, the J end lost 6 bases, and 14 bases lay between the germline ends.

About this clonotype itself: This may arise from a read error, as a much more abundant clone is one base away. DNA for the CDR3: TGTGTCAGCAGTCACGGACAGGGGAGCCCAGATACGCAGTATTTT. Amino acid sequence: CVSSHGQGSPDTQYF. V usage is TRBV25-1 and J usage is TRBJ2-3; 9 bases are shared with TRBD1. The CDR3 totals 15 residues. The germline V gene has CDR1 MGHDK and CDR2 SYGVNS.

This clonotype showed up just a few times. The chain employs TRBV29-1 and TRBJ2-5; tentative D call: TRBD2 (6 bases). The germline CDR1 and CDR2 sequences are SQVTM and ANQGSEA. The CDR3 covers 14 residues. Trimming shortened V by 2 bases and J by 4 bases, and 14 bases separated the two germline ends. The DNA for the CDR3 is TGCAGCGTTGAATTAGCGGAGATAATAGAGACCCAGTACTTC. This codes for CSVELAEIIETQYF.

The gene calls are TRBV14 and TRBJ2-7; no firm D call. CDR1 is SGHDN, CDR2 FVKESK, per germline. The CDR3 is 15 amino acids. Trimming left V 0 bases short and J 4 bases short, with 13 bases between. CDR3 loop: CASSQDLSNYYEQYV. The DNA for the CDR3 is TGTGCCAGCAGCCAAGATCTTAGTAACTATTACGAGCAGTACGTC.

In DNA form, the CDR3 reads TGTGCCAGCAGTGCCGGGGACCAGGGTCAGCCCCAGCATTTT. Protein: CASSAGDQGQPQHF. The V gene is TRBV12-3 or TRBV12-4, the J gene TRBJ1-5; a weak D match, TRBD1 (5 bases). V dropped 5 bases and J dropped 6 bases, with 14 bases sitting between them. CDR3 length equals 14 residues.

The chain recombines TRBV20-1 with TRBJ2-3; 8 bases map to TRBD2. V was clipped by 5 bases and J by 5 bases; unmatched bases: 9. The CDR3 is 14 amino acids. The germline V gene encodes CDR1 DFQATT and CDR2 SNEGSKA (reference sequence). CDR3 nucleotides: TGCAGTGCTGGTGTCGGGGGGGCCAGAGATACGCAGTATTTT. Protein product: CSAGVGGARDTQYF.

This chain joins TRBV7-2 and TRBJ1-3; D is undetermined. V was clipped by 1 base and J by 8 bases, with 9 bases between them. The CDR3 is 13 residues long. The germline V gene has CDR1 SGHTA and CDR2 FQGNSA. CDR3 in DNA: TGTGCCAGCAGCTTAGAGGCGTGGGACACCATATATTTT. This translates into CASSLEAWDTIYF.